This TCR beta chain is from a study of blood T cell repertoires in COVID-19 (dated by TCRdb to the early 2020s). In the study overall: Samples covering the acute and convalescent phases of COVID-19 were provided by collaborators in the United States, Italy and Spain. A freely available public database, intended as a resource for researchers studying the immune response to SARS-CoV-2, is where the repertoires were released. The samples were drawn from the first 160 participants of the ongoing ImmuneRACE study and from more than 1,000 subjects provided by 6 global collaborators. The prospective study material was composed of cDNA or gDNA derived from T cells, B-cell-depleted T cells, or PBMCs. Nearly every sample came with metadata listing a de-identified subject ID, COVID-19 status, age in years and sex. Deeply sampled blood TCRbeta repertoires from subjects exposed to, actively infected with, or recovered from COVID-19 were included in the dataset. Where available, HLA class I and class II types were obtained from metadata supplied by the sample provider rather than from assay-based typing.

At one collaborating source in Seattle, patients were enrolled during active infection and were followed longitudinally through the course of disease. Collaborating institutions collected whole blood in K2EDTA tubes following their own protocols. For TCRbeta analysis, collaborators shipped samples in one of three forms: frozen whole blood, isolated PBMCs, or DNA extracted from either of those sample types. Points the paper makes about the study in general: The quantity of clinical and demographic metadata differed by source and by participant and was supplied without curation.

Taken from cysteine to phenylalanine, the CDR3 has 14 residues. Of all the DNA, just the CDR3 is kept, 42 bases in frame from base 1. V is reduced by 8 bases and J by 1 base, leaving a spacing of 14 bases between them. Based on the germline V gene (reference sequence), the CDR1 and CDR2 sequences are MNHEY and SMNVEV. Of note for this clone: It has no known antigen specificity. There are no base qualities to consult, and no much larger clone falls within one base.

The immunoSEQ Assay, a bias-controlled multiplex PCR, was used to amplify TCRbeta CDR3 regions from genomic DNA. The authors processed their data as follows. The number of nucleated cells in each sample was estimated from the amplification of reference gene primers within the assay. To quantify the absolute abundance of each unique TCRbeta CDR3 rearrangement, sequence reads were collapsed and filtered. For each sample, productive Simpson clonality was calculated as the square root of Simpson's diversity index across productive rearrangements. This is the immuneACCESS table as TCRdb keeps it, with only in-frame sequences that have V and J called. A part of the clones is gone; compared with another copy, unresolved V genes explain less than half, and the rest is unexplained. For V, J and clone size, that table is used; D and trimming come from the DNA. The sample profile shows about 49,000 clones; over 85% of them were found once. Less than 1.2% of the sample belongs to the ten largest clones.

This receptor was taken from a man aged 55 to 70 with COVID-19, enrolled during active disease. The chain employs TRBV27 and TRBJ1-1; the D gene is not confidently resolved. Sequenced material: peripheral blood. This receptor carries the CDR3 CASSLDGKNTEAFF. The bases are TGTGCCAGCTCCCTCGACGGGAAGAACACTGAAGCTTTCTTT.